This T cell receptor (beta chain) originates from a study of shared clonotypes between healthy human individuals. Whole-study results and caveats: Represented genetic and exposure-history diversity was restricted by having few donors.

Notes on this clone: Its cognate antigen is unknown.

Methods used by the authors: Filtering differed for immunoSEQ, which gave only junction sequences without quality scores. The protocol was immunoSEQ multiplex PCR, while the TCRdb copy is restricted to in-frame clones and leaves out a portion. V, J and clone size derive from that table, while D and trimming were established from the DNA sequence. The table lists fewer than 1.6 million clones, 98% to 99% of them singletons. The CDR3 contains 16 residues. V dropped 3 bases and J dropped 10 bases, with 24 bases sitting between them. Germline CDR1 is SQVTM and CDR2 is ANQGSEA. This chain uses TRBV29-1 with TRBJ1-4; D uncertain. This TCR came from a man aged 25-45 years in good health. The sequenced sample consisted of naive CD4+ T cells sorted from blood. Subset defined: CD45RA+ positively selected. The CDR3 loop reads CSVDGFGGRPSGKLFF. The CDR3, as DNA: TGCAGCGTTGATGGCTTCGGTGGGCGCCCGTCCGGAAAACTGTTTTTT. The full variable domain, completed using reference TRBV29-1 and TRBJ1-4, is SAVISQKPSRDICQRGTSLTIQCQVDSQVTMMFWYRQQPGQSLTLIATANQGSEATYESGFVIDKFPISRPNLTFSTLTVSNMSPEDSSIYLCSVDGFGGRPSGKLFFGSGTQLSVL.